These T cell receptor beta chains were read from a single sample in a study of T cell responses to AZD1222 COVID-19 vaccine. Libraries were prepared by immunoSEQ multiplex PCR; TCRdb keeps only in-frame clonotypes and omits some of them. The sample has more than 95,000 clones; roughly nine tenths are singletons. Material: peripheral blood, obtained 28 days after the second AZD1222 dose. The receptors derive from an adult who received the AZD1222 COVID-19 vaccine. Both conserved end residues are trimmed from each CDR3. The D gene is left open where the match is weak.

TRBD1	TRBV28	TRBJ2-4	ASSLVTGGNIQY
.	TRBV28	TRBJ1-4	ASASWEVSGSEKLF
.	TRBV7-3	TRBJ1-6	ASSTQGPVCNSPLH
.	TRBV6-5	TRBJ2-7	ASSRPISGEQY
.	TRBV24-1	TRBJ2-7	AATAGTGCYEQY
.	TRBV7-8	TRBJ1-6	ASSFNDKGLTLH
TRBD2	TRBV3-1/TRBV3-2	TRBJ2-2	ASTPTSGNTGELF
.	TRBV19	TRBJ1-5	ASSQDSNQPQH
TRBD2	TRBV9	TRBJ2-7	ASSDGPSGRLYEQY
.	TRBV19	TRBJ1-2	ASSLRTQGAHGYT
.	TRBV18	TRBJ1-1	ASSPGGARMNTEAF
.	TRBV30	TRBJ1-2	AWRPYLTGHTNYGYT
.	TRBV18	TRBJ2-1	ASSPRTDTNEQF
.	TRBV29-1	TRBJ2-2	SAGRGDLTGELF
.	TRBV2	TRBJ1-3	ASSVTPGGGTGNTIY
.	TRBV28	TRBJ2-4	ASSFRREINIQY
TRBD1	TRBV4-1	TRBJ2-5	ASSSPGTGEESGKTQY
TRBD2	TRBV28	TRBJ2-7	ASTGGSYEQY
.	TRBV27	TRBJ2-1	ASSLTPKGEQF
.	TRBV12-3/TRBV12-4	TRBJ1-5	ASSLAGWGQH
.	TRBV28	TRBJ1-5	ASRQGGGNQPQH
.	TRBV6-5	TRBJ1-4	ASTMGASNEKLF
.	TRBV7-2	TRBJ1-5	ASSLGYRDFNQPQH
.	TRBV3-1/TRBV3-2	TRBJ2-7	ASSQAYEQY
.	TRBV11-2	TRBJ2-5	ASSLVRGGETQY
TRBD2	TRBV4-1	TRBJ2-1	ASSRSGEPYNEQF
.	TRBV27	TRBJ2-7	ASSLRGYEQY
.	TRBV2	TRBJ1-1	ASCLGRPSMNTEAF
TRBD1	TRBV29-1	TRBJ1-1	SVGTAFEAF
TRBD1	TRBV6-1	TRBJ2-7	ASSGSRDRVSYEQY
.	TRBV3-1/TRBV3-2	TRBJ2-2	ASSQGGGELF
TRBD2	TRBV13	TRBJ2-1	ASSHRTSGNNEQF
.	TRBV19	TRBJ1-1	ASRTAQGREAF
TRBD2	TRBV2	TRBJ2-1	ASALEAGDNEQF
.	TRBV20-1	TRBJ2-7	SALRGYEQY
TRBD1	TRBV28	TRBJ1-2	ASSPGQLISNYGYT
.	TRBV15	TRBJ2-7	ATSRDKDYEQY
.	TRBV18	TRBJ2-3	ASSPSGLTDTQY
.	TRBV19	TRBJ1-1	ASSIWGNTEAF
.	TRBV3-1/TRBV3-2	TRBJ1-4	ASSQVGAEKLF
TRBD1	TRBV5-1	TRBJ1-1	ASSLGDSNTEAF
.	TRBV9	TRBJ1-2	ASSAGTPWNYGYT
.	TRBV11-1	TRBJ1-1	ASSHRWGLTEAF